Presented here are 20 T cell receptor beta chains from one specimen sequenced in a study of cytomegalovirus exposure and HLA in healthy donors. It was with 60 Vbeta and 13 Jbeta primers that the PCR ran. The repertoire was sequenced with immunoSEQ multiplex PCR; TCRdb's copy has only in-frame clones and lacks some. The specimen's table records fewer than 85,000 clones. The sequencing input was PBMCs. The receptors shown here come from a woman aged 40 to 50 in good health and CMV-seropositive.

This chain connects TRBV10-3 to TRBJ1-6; no clear D gene. V gave up 8 bases and J gave up 9 bases, with 17 bases separating them. The V gene's germline CDR1 is ENHRY and CDR2 SYGVKD. The CDR3 contains 14 residues. The CDR3 loop reads CAIQEQPAGSPLHF. The CDR3 DNA sequence: TGTGCCATCCAAGAGCAGCCGGCGGGTTCACCCCTCCACTTT.

The chain is built from TRBV10-1 and TRBJ1-5; TRBD1 might be the D (6 bases). V gave up 0 bases and J gave up 0 bases, with 21 bases separating them. Per germline, CDR1 WNHNN and CDR2 SYGVQD (reference sequence). This CDR3 spans 20 amino acids. For the CDR3, the DNA is TGCGCCAGCAGTGAGTCGAGGCAGGGGCATTCCTTTGATAGCAATCAGCCCCAGCATTTT. Translating it yields CASSESRQGHSFDSNQPQHF.

V gene TRBV7-9 combines with J gene TRBJ2-1, with 7 bases lining up with TRBD1. The CDR3 totals 15 residues. V was clipped by 6 bases and J by 3 bases; unmatched bases: 8. CDR1 and CDR2 from the germline V gene are SEHNR and FQNEAQ (reference sequence). CDR3 nucleotide sequence: TGTGCCAGCAGACGACGGGACAGACTCTACAATGAGCAGTTCTTC. Translation gives CASRRRDRLYNEQFF.

This chain connects TRBV19 to TRBJ2-6; TRBD1 is a possible D gene (7 bases). The ends were cut back, 5 bases at V and 0 bases at J, with 14 bases in the middle. The CDR3 runs 17 residues. Germline assignment: CDR1 LNHDA and CDR2 SQIVND (reference sequence). The CDR3 spells CASSRQGGLSGANVLTF. CDR3 in DNA: TGTGCCAGTAGTCGGCAGGGGGGACTCTCTGGGGCCAACGTCCTGACTTTC.

V gene TRBV25-1 combines with J gene TRBJ1-3, with unresolved D. The CDR3 covers 15 residues. V lost 1 base to trimming and J lost 4 bases, with 11 bases between them. CDR1 MGHDK and CDR2 SYGVNS come from the germline V gene. CDR3 sequence: CASSESRLGGNTIYF. Here the CDR3 DNA reads TGTGCCAGCAGTGAATCTCGCCTCGGGGGAAACACCATATATTTT. Combining the CDR3 with reference TRBV25-1 and TRBJ1-3 gives the whole variable domain EADIYQTPRYLVIGTGKKITLECSQTMGHDKMYWYQQDPGMELHLIHYSYGVNSTEKGDLSSESTVSRIRTEHFPLTLESARPSHTSQYLCASSESRLGGNTIYFGEGSWLTVV.

This chain links TRBV7-2 with TRBJ1-4; 7 bases are shared with TRBD1. V was clipped by 3 bases and J by 2 bases; unmatched bases: 3. Germline V gives CDR1 SGHTA, CDR2 FQGNSA. This CDR3 comprises 15 residues. CDR3 nucleotide sequence: TGTGCCAGCAGCTTTATGGGACAGACTAATGAAAAACTGTTTTTT. Amino acid sequence: CASSFMGQTNEKLFF.

V is TRBV7-2 and J is TRBJ2-1, with 9 nucleotides matching TRBD2. Germline trimming cut 5 bases from V and 7 bases from J; bases unmatched to any gene: 12. The CDR3 runs to 16 residues. Germline CDR1 reads SGHTA; CDR2 reads FQGNSA. The CDR3 spells CASSPDRTGLANEQFF. The CDR3 DNA reads TGTGCCAGCAGCCCGGATCGGACAGGACTAGCGAATGAGCAGTTCTTC.

The chain is built from TRBV4-2 and TRBJ2-1, with 10 bases identical to TRBD2. Trimming removed 0 bases from V and 4 bases from J; junction bases left unmatched: 6. This CDR3 region has 17 residues. CDR1 is LGHNA, CDR2 YNFKEQ, per germline. The CDR3 sequence: CASSQDPGTSEYNEQFF. The CDR3, as DNA: TGTGCCAGCAGCCAAGACCCCGGGACTAGCGAGTACAATGAGCAGTTCTTC.

The rearrangement joins TRBV7-3 to TRBJ2-2; possible D gene TRBD2, 6 bases. V was trimmed by 6 bases and J by 5 bases, leaving 16 bases between them. This CDR3 has 15 amino acids. Germline CDR1 and CDR2: SGHTA and FQGTGA. The CDR3 here is CASRNDRRVTGELFF. CDR3 in DNA: TGTGCCAGCAGAAACGACCGGAGGGTAACCGGGGAGCTGTTTTTT.

The V call is TRBV7-7, the J call TRBJ2-1; tentatively, D is TRBD2 (5 bases). There are 15 residues in the CDR3. Germline lookup yields CDR1 SSHAT and CDR2 FNYEAQ (reference sequence). Trimming stripped 5 bases from V and 0 bases from J, with 11 bases between. The CDR3 DNA reads as TGTGCCAGCAGCCTCGGACTGGCCTCCTACAATGAGCAGTTCTTC. Translation gives CASSLGLASYNEQFF.

This chain connects TRBV6-1 to TRBJ1-2; 10 nucleotides agree with TRBD1. The CDR3 is made up of 12 amino acids. The ends lost 9 bases at V and 5 bases at J; junction bases unmatched: 3. Germline values: CDR1 MNHNS, CDR2 SASEGT. CDR3 region: CASPGQGYGYTF. The CDR3 bases are TGTGCCAGTCCGGGACAGGGGTATGGCTACACCTTC.

The chain combines TRBV5-1 with TRBJ2-5, with D possibly matching TRBD2 (5 bases). The CDR3 is 15 amino acids. The germline V gene encodes CDR1 SGHRS and CDR2 YFSETQ. The germline V and J ends were trimmed by 2 bases and 5 bases, with 16 bases remaining between them. The CDR3 DNA follows: TGCGCCAGCAGCTTAGGGCTAGAGGGAGTGGAGACCCAGTACTTC. Protein product: CASSLGLEGVETQYF.

The J gene is TRBJ1-1, the V gene TRBV5-8; D is unresolved. V was cut by 1 base and J by 8 bases, with 9 bases left in between. From germline, CDR1 is SGHTS and CDR2 YDEGEE. CDR3 length equals 12 residues. The CDR3 DNA follows: TGTGCCAGCAGCTTGAAGCGCAGAGAAGCTTTCTTT. It specifies CASSLKRREAFF.

The chain links TRBV30 to TRBJ2-5, with TRBD2 matching over 11 bases. V dropped 4 bases and J dropped 0; count of bases not matched to a gene: 19. The CDR3 has 20 residues. CDR1 is GTSNPN, CDR2 SVGIG, per germline (reference sequence). The CDR3 DNA is TGTGCCTGGATGTTGAGGGGGCTAGCGGGAGGAACACTTTACCAAGAGACCCAGTACTTC. It yields the protein CAWMLRGLAGGTLYQETQYF.

The gene calls are TRBV27 and TRBJ1-6, with TRBD1 identical over 9 bases. This CDR3 comprises 16 residues. The germline V gene encodes CDR1 MNHEY and CDR2 SMNVEV (reference sequence). Trimming at V came to 7 bases and at J to 0 bases, leaving 4 bases not matched to a gene. The CDR3 sequence is CASTRTGDSYNSPLHF. CDR3 nucleotide sequence: TGTGCCAGCACACGGACAGGGGACTCCTATAATTCACCCCTCCACTTT.

The chain recombines TRBV5-6 with TRBJ1-5; 10 positions agree with TRBD1. Germline V gene sequence: CDR1 SGHDT, CDR2 YYEEEE. The CDR3 is 15 amino acids. With 2 bases clipped from V and 7 bases from J, the junction kept 6 bases outside the gene matches. The CDR3 is CASSFGQGDSQPQHF. DNA for the CDR3: TGTGCCAGCAGCTTCGGACAGGGGGACAGCCAGCCCCAGCATTTT. The entire variable domain, with the rest obtained from reference TRBV5-6 and TRBJ1-5, is as follows: DAGVTQSPTHLIKTRGQQVTLRCSPKSGHDTVSWYQQALGQGPQFIFQYYEEEERQRGNFPDRFSGHQFPNYSSELNVNALLLGDSALYLCASSFGQGDSQPQHFGDGTRLSIL.

This chain connects TRBV6-5 to TRBJ2-1, with a tentative D call TRBD2 (6 bases). CDR1 is MNHEY, CDR2 SVGAGI, per germline. V lost 7 bases and J lost 10, with 23 bases in between. This CDR3 contains 15 residues. The CDR3 sequence: CASTPLSFEEGEQFF. The CDR3 region has the DNA TGTGCCAGCACCCCACTCTCCTTCGAGGAGGGCGAGCAGTTCTTC.

This rearrangement joins TRBV27 to TRBJ1-2; a possible D gene is TRBD1 (6 bases). The V end lost 6 bases, the J end lost 7 bases, and 15 bases lay between the germline ends. From germline, CDR1 is MNHEY and CDR2 SMNVEV (reference sequence). The CDR3 is 13 amino acids. The CDR3 DNA reads TGTGCCAGCAGGTTACAGGGTTTCTCTGGCTACACCTTC. Encoded protein: CASRLQGFSGYTF.

V gene TRBV19 combines with J gene TRBJ2-3, with a possible D match to TRBD2 (6 bases). Germline V lookup: CDR1 LNHDA, CDR2 SQIVND (reference sequence). The CDR3 consists of 13 residues. V lost 8 bases to trimming and J lost 3 bases, with 12 bases between them. The CDR3 DNA sequence: TGTGCCAGTCGCGGGGACCTGACAGATACGCAGTATTTT. It is translated as CASRGDLTDTQYF.

The chain has TRBV6-1 and TRBJ1-2, with D possibly TRBD1 on 5 matching bases. The CDR3 extends over 14 amino acids. The germline gives CDR1 MNHNS, CDR2 SASEGT. The V and J ends lost 1 base and 5 bases respectively, with 11 bases between them. This chain's CDR3 is CASSEVGEEYGYTF. In DNA, the CDR3 is TGTGCCAGCAGTGAAGTGGGGGAGGAATATGGCTACACCTTC.